This T cell receptor beta chain originates from a study of blood T cell repertoires in COVID-19. The overall study: Both acute and convalescent COVID-19 samples were obtained from the United States, Italy and Spain.

Assay used: immunoSEQ multiplex PCR; TCRdb lists only in-frame clones, some missing. The data hold about 170,000 clones, with 89% observed a single time. Participant reports of clinical history set cohort assignment. CDR3 size: 13 residues. Per germline, CDR1 GTSNPN and CDR2 SVGIG (reference sequence). Trimming left V 1 base short and J 6 bases short, with 12 bases between. The sequence was collected from a woman aged 18-29 years who had recovered from COVID-19. The rearrangement joins TRBV30 to TRBJ1-1; D perhaps matches TRBD1 (5 bases). Input material: PBMCs or T cells enriched from blood (not recorded which). The CDR3 nucleotides are TGTGCCTGGAGTGACAGGCCCGGCTCTGAAGCTTTCTTT. Protein product: CAWSDRPGSEAFF.